This TCR beta chain was documented in a study of cytotoxic CD8 clonotypes in ibrutinib-treated CLL. About the research overall: There were 11 relapsed/refractory patients and about 14 treatment-naive patients, and roughly 18 were IGHV unmutated. Response sampling came at median around twelve months of treatment, ranging about 6 to 40 months.

This CDR3 spans 15 amino acids. In germline, CDR1 is ENHRY, CDR2 SYGVKD. Trimming took 5 bases from V and 8 from J, leaving 19 bases between them. Worth noting for this clone: Its specificity is unknown.

The method was immunoSEQ multiplex PCR; TCRdb's version includes in-frame clones alone and lacks a portion of them. This repertoire shows 160,000 or so clones, over 75% found once; its top ten account for about 3%. Broader study findings: Patients showed higher baseline clonality than age-matched healthy donors, and it tracked circulating CD8+ T-cell counts.

The gene calls are TRBV10-3 and TRBJ1-5; a weak D match, TRBD1 (5 bases). Sequenced here: PBMCs, sampled at disease progression, from a patient treated with ibrutinib. The clonotype comes from a human donor with chronic lymphocytic leukemia. CDR3 region: CAISRSVAETEPQHF. CDR3 DNA sequence: TGTGCCATCAGTCGAAGTGTAGCCGAGACAGAGCCCCAGCATTTT.